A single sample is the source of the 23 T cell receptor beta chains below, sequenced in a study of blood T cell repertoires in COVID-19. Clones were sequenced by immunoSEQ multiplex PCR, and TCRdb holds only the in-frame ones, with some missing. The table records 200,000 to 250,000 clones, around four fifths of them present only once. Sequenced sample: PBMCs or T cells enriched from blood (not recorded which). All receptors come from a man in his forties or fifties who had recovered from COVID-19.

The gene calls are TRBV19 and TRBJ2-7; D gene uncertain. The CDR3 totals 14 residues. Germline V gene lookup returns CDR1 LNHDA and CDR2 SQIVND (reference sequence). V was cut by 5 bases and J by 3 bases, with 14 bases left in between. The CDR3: CASSRHSEDYEQYF. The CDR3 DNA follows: TGTGCCAGTAGTCGACACTCTGAAGACTACGAGCAGTACTTC.

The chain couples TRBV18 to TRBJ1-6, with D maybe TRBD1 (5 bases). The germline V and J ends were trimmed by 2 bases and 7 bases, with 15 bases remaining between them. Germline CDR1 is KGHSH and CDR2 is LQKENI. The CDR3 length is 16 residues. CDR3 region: CASSPISRQGNSPLHF. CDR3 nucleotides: TGTGCCAGCTCACCAATTTCCCGTCAGGGAAATTCACCCCTCCACTTT.

The CDR3 loop reads CASSSGWANTEAFF. The CDR3 bases are TGTGCCAGCAGCTCCGGATGGGCCAACACTGAAGCTTTCTTT. The J gene is TRBJ1-1, the V gene TRBV7-8; D is unclear. This CDR3 is built from 14 residues. V lost 4 bases and J lost 2, with 11 bases in between. Germline V gene lookup returns CDR1 SGHVS and CDR2 FQNEAQ.

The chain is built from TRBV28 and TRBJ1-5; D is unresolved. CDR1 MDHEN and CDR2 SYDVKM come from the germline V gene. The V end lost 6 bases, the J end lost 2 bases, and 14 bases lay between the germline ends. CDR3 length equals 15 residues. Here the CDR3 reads CASRAPKAGNQPQHF. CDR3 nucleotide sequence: TGTGCCAGCAGAGCCCCTAAGGCGGGCAATCAGCCCCAGCATTTT.

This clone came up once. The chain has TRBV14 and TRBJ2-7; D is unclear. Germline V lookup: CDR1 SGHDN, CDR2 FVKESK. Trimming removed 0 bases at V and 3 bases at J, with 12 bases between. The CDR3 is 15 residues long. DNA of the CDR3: TGTGCCAGCAGCCAAGAGGCAAGCAGGTACTACGAGCAGTACTTC. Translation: CASSQEASRYYEQYF.

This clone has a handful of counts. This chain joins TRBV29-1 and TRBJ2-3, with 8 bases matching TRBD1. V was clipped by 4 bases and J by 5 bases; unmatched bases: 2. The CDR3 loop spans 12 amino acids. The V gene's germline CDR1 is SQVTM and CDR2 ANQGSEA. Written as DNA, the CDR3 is TGCAGCGTTGGGACAGGGCAAGATACGCAGTATTTT. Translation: CSVGTGQDTQYF.

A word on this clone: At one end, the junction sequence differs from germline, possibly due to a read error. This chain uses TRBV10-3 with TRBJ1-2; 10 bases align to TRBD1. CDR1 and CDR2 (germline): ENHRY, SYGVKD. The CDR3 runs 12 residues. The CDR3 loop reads CAISEGTGAVAF. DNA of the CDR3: TGTGCCATCAGTGAGGGGACAGGGGCAGTAGCCTTC.

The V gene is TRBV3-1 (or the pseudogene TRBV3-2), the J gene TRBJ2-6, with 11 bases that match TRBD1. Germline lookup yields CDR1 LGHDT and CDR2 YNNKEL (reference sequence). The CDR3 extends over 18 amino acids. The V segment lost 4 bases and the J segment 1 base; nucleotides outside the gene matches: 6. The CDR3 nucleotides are TGTGCCAGCAGCCCATGGACAGGGGGCGGATCTGGGGCCAACGTCCTGACTTTC. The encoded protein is CASSPWTGGGSGANVLTF.

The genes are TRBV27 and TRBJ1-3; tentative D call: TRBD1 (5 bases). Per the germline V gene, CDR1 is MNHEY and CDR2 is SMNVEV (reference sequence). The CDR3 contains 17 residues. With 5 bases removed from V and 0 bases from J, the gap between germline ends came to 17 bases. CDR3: CASSPRQLPSSGNTIYF. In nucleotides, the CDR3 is TGTGCCAGCAGTCCAAGACAGCTACCAAGCTCTGGAAACACCATATATTTT.

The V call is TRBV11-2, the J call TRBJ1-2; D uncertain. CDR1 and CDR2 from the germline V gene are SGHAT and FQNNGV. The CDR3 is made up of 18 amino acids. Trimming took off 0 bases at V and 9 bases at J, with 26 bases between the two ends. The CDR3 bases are TGTGCCAGCAGCTTAGAGGTTGGGCAGCCCCTTCAGTTCGAGAGCTACACCTTC. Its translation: CASSLEVGQPLQFESYTF.

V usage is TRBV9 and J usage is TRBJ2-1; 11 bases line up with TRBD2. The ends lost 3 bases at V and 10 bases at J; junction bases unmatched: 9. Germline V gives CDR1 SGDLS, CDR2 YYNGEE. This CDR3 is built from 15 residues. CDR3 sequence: CASSDSGGAPGEQFF. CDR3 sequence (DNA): TGTGCCAGCAGCGATAGCGGGGGGGCCCCGGGGGAGCAGTTCTTC.

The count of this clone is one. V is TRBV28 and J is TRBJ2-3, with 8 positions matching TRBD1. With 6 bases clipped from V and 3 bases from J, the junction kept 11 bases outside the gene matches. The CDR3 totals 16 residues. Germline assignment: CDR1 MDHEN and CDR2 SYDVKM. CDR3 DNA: TGTGCCAGCAGGGAGTCGAGGACAGGGTGGACAGATACGCAGTATTTT. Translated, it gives CASRESRTGWTDTQYF. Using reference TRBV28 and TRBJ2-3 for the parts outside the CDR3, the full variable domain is DVKVTQSSRYLVKRTGEKVFLECVQDMDHENMFWYRQDPGLGLRLIYFSYDVKMKEKGDIPEGYSVSREKKERFSLILESASTNQTSMYLCASRESRTGWTDTQYFGPGTRLTVL.

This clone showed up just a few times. The CDR3 DNA reads as TGTGCCTGGAGTCTATTTGGTGGACAGACCTACGAGCAGTACTTC. Residues: CAWSLFGGQTYEQYF. The rearrangement joins TRBV30 to TRBJ2-7; D perhaps matches TRBD1 (6 bases). This CDR3 has 15 residues. CDR1 GTSNPN and CDR2 SVGIG come from the germline V gene (reference sequence). The V and J ends lost 2 bases and 2 bases respectively, with 16 bases between them.

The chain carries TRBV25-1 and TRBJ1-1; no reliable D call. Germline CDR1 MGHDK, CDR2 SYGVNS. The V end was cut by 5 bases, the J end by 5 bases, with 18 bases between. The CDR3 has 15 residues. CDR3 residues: CASSPTSGSGTEAFF. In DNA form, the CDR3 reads TGTGCCAGCAGTCCAACATCGGGGTCCGGGACTGAAGCTTTCTTT.

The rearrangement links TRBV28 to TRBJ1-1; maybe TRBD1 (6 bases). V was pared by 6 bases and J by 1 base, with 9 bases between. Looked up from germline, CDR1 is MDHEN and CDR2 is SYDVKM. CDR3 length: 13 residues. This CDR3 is CASSQTGNTEAFF. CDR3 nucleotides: TGTGCCAGCAGCCAGACAGGGAACACTGAAGCTTTCTTT.

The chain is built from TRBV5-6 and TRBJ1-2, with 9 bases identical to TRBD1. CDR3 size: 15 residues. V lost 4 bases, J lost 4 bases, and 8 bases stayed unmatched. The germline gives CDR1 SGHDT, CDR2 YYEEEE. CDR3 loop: CASSAAGTGPYGYTF. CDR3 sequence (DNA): TGTGCCAGCAGCGCGGCCGGGACAGGGCCCTATGGCTACACCTTC. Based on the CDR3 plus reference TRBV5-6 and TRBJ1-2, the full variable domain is DAGVTQSPTHLIKTRGQQVTLRCSPKSGHDTVSWYQQALGQGPQFIFQYYEEEERQRGNFPDRFSGHQFPNYSSELNVNALLLGDSALYLCASSAAGTGPYGYTFGSGTRLTVV.

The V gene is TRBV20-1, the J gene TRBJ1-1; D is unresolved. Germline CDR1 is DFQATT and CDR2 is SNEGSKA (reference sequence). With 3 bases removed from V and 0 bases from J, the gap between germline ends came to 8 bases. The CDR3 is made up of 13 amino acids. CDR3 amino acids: CSASRGLNTEAFF. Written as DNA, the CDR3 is TGCAGTGCTAGTAGAGGGTTGAACACTGAAGCTTTCTTT.

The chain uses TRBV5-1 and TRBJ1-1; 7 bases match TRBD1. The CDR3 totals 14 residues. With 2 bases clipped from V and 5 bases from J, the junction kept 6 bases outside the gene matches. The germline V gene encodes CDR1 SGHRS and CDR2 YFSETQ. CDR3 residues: CASSLSTGQTEAFF. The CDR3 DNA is TGCGCCAGCAGCTTATCGACAGGGCAAACTGAAGCTTTCTTT.

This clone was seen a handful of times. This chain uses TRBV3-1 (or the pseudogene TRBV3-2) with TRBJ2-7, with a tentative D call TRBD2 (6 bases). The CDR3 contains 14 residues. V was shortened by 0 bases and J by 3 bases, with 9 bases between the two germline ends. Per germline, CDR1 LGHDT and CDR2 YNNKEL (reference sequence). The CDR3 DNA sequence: TGTGCCAGCAGCCAAGATCGGGGGTTCTACGAGCAGTACTTC. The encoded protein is CASSQDRGFYEQYF.

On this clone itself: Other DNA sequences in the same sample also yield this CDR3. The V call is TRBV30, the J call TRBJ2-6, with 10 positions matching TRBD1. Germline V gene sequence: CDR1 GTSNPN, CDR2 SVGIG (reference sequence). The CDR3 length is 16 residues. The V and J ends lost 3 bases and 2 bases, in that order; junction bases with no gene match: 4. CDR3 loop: CAWSVGTGAGANVLTF. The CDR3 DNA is TGTGCCTGGAGCGTTGGGACAGGGGCTGGGGCCAACGTCCTGACTTTC.

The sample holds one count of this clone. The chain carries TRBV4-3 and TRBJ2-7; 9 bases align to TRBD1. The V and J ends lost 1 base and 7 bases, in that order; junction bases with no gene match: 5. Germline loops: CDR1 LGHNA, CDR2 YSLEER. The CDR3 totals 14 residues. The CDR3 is CASSQGPTGGEQYF. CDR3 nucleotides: TGCGCCAGCAGCCAAGGTCCGACAGGGGGTGAGCAGTACTTC.

CDR3 in DNA: TGCGCCAGCAGTTGGGACTCTGCCAATGAGCAGTTCTTC. Its translation is CASSWDSANEQFF. The chain has TRBV5-1 and TRBJ2-1; D may be TRBD2 (6 bases). The CDR3 extends over 13 amino acids. The germline CDR1 and CDR2 sequences are SGHRS and YFSETQ. Between the trimmed V and J ends, which lost 5 bases and 6 bases, there was a span of 12 bases.

The CDR3 region has the DNA TGTGCCTGGAGTTCTGGGACAGAGAATGAAAAACTGTTTTTT. It encodes CAWSSGTENEKLFF. The V call is TRBV30, the J call TRBJ1-4, with 7 positions matching TRBD1. The CDR3 is 14 amino acids. CDR1 is GTSNPN and CDR2 is SVGIG in the germline V gene (reference sequence). V gave up 2 bases and J gave up 5 bases; unmatched junction bases: 5.